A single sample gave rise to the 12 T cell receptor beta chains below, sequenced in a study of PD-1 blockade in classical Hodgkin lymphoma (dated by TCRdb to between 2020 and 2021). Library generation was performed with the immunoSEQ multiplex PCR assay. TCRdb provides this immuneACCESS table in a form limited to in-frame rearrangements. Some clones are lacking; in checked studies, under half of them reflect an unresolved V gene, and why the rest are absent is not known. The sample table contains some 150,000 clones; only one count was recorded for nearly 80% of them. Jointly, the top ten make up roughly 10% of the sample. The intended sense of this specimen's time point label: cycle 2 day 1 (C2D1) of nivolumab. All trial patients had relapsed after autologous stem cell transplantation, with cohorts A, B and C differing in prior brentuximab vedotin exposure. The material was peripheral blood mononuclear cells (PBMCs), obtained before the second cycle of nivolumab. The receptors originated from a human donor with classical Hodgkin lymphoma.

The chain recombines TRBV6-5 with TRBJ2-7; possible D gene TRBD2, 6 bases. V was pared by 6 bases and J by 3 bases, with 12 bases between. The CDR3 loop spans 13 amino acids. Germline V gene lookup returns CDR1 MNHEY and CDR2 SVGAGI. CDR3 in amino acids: CASRNSGRYEQYF. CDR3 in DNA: TGTGCCAGCAGGAATAGCGGTCGCTACGAGCAGTACTTC.

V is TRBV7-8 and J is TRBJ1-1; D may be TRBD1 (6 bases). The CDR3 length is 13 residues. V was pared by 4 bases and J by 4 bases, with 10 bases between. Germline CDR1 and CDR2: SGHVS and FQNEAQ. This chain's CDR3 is CASSSGGRTEAFF. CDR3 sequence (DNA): TGTGCCAGCAGCTCCGGGGGGCGCACTGAAGCTTTCTTT. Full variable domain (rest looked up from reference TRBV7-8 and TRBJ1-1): GAGVSQSPRYKVAKRGQDVALRCDPISGHVSLFWYQQALGQGPEFLTYFQNEAQLDKSGLPSDRFFAERPEGSVSTLKIQRTQQEDSAVYLCASSSGGRTEAFFGQGTRLTVV.

This CDR3 is CASSEAGSNTGELFF. CDR3 bases: TGTGCCAGCAGTGAAGCAGGGTCGAACACCGGGGAGCTGTTTTTT. The chain combines TRBV2 with TRBJ2-2; D gene unclear. The CDR3 spans 15 residues. The V and J ends lost 0 bases and 0 bases respectively, with 5 bases between them. Germline loops: CDR1 SNHLY, CDR2 FYNNEI.

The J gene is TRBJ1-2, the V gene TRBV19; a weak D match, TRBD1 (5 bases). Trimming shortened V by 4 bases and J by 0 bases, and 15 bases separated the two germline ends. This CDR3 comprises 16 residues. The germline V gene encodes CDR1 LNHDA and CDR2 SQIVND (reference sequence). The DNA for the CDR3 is TGTGCCAGTAGTACCGATCACCGGGGCCCTAACTATGGCTACACCTTC. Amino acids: CASSTDHRGPNYGYTF.

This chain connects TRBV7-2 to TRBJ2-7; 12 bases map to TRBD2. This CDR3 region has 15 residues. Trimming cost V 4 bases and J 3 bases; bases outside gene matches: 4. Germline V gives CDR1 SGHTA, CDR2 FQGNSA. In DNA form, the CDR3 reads TGTGCCAGCAGCTCCCGACTAGCGGGAGTCTACGAGCAGTACTTC. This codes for CASSSRLAGVYEQYF.

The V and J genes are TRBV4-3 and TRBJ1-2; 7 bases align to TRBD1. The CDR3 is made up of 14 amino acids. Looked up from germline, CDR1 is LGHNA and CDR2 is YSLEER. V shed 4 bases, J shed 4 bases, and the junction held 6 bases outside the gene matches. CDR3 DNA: TGCGCCAGCAGCCCCGGACAGGAGGGCTATGGCTACACCTTC. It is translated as CASSPGQEGYGYTF.

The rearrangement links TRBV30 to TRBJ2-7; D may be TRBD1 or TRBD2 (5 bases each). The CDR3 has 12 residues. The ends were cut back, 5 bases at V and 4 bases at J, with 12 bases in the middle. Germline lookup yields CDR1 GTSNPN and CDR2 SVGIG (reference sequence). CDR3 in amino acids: CAWGLGEYEQYF. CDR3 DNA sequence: TGTGCCTGGGGGTTGGGGGAGTACGAGCAGTACTTC.

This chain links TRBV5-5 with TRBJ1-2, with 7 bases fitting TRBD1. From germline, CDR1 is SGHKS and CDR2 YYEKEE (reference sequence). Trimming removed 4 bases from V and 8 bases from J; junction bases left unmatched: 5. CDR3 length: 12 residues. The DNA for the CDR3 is TGTGCCAGCAGCCACGCGACAGGGGGCTACACCTTC. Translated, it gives CASSHATGGYTF.

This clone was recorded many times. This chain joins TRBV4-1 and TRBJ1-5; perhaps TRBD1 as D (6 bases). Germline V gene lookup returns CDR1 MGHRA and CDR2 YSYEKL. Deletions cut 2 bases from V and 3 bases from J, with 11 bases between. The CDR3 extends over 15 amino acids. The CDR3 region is CASSQLGQFNQPQHF. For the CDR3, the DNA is TGCGCCAGCAGCCAACTTGGACAGTTCAATCAGCCCCAGCATTTT.

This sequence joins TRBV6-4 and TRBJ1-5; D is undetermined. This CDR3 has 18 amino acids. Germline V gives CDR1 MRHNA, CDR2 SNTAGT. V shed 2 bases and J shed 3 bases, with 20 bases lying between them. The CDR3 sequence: CASSDDSLIPVPNQPQHF. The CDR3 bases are TGTGCCAGCAGTGACGATTCCTTAATTCCCGTTCCCAATCAGCCCCAGCATTTT.

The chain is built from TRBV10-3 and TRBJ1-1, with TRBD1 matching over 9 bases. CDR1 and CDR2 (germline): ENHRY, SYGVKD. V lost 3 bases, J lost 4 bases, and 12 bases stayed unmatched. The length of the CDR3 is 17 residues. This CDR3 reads CAISDYIRDREGTEAFF. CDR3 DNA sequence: TGTGCCATCAGTGATTATATCCGGGACAGGGAGGGCACTGAAGCTTTCTTT.

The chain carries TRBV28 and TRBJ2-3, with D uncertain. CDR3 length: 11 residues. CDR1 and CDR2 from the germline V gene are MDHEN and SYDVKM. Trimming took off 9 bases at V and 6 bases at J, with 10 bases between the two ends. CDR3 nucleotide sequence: TGTGCCAGTGATAGTGAGGATACGCAGTATTTT. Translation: CASDSEDTQYF.